One and the same sample provided the 13 T cell receptor beta chains below, sequenced in a study of human T cells and chemical hapten exposure. TCRdb fed the RACE reads into MiXCR, producing one record per CDR3 protein. The sample lists 150,000 to 200,000 distinct CDR3 sequences, around a quarter occurring once. The sample's time point: patch test 3, about 24 weeks after DPC sensitization. Treatment noted: therapeutic diphenylcyclopropenone sensitization with weekly scalp DPC. Sequencing was performed on whole blood, taken in connection with sensitization to the hapten diphenylcyclopropenone (DPC). The source of these receptors is a woman in her late teens or twenties with alopecia areata. Some clones in this sample may be carry-over from other donors' samples.

This clonotype showed up just a few times. This rearrangement joins TRBV15 to TRBJ2-1, with TRBD2 identical over 13 bases. Germline V gene data show CDR1 as LNHNV and CDR2 as YYDKDF (reference sequence). The trim removed 3 bases at V and 6 bases at J, leaving 5 bases unmatched. CDR3 length: 16 amino acids. This CDR3 is CATSRPGLAGVNEQFF. The CDR3 bases are TGTGCCACCAGCAGGCCCGGACTAGCGGGAGTCAATGAGCAGTTCTTC.

This clonotype was counted only a few times. CDR3: CASSPNRGGGTDTQYF. The CDR3 DNA reads TGTGCCAGCAGCCCCAATAGGGGGGGGGGCACAGATACGCAGTATTTT. V is TRBV7-2 and J is TRBJ2-3; perhaps TRBD2 as D (7 bases). There are 16 residues in the CDR3. The V end was cut by 5 bases, the J end by 1 base, with 16 bases between. In germline, CDR1 is SGHTA, CDR2 FQGNSA.

This clonotype was detected ten times or more. V and J are TRBV29-1 and TRBJ2-4, with 9 bases that match TRBD2. Germline loops: CDR1 SQVTM, CDR2 ANQGSEA. This CDR3 region has 13 residues. V shed 7 bases and J 9 bases; nucleotides not matched to a gene: 10. The CDR3 is CSALGLAGSIQYF. In nucleotides, the CDR3 is TGCAGCGCCCTGGGGCTAGCGGGAAGCATTCAGTACTTC. Drawing the rest from reference TRBV29-1 and TRBJ2-4, the complete variable domain is SAVISQKPSRDICQRGTSLTIQCQVDSQVTMMFWYRQQPGQSLTLIATANQGSEATYESGFVIDKFPISRPNLTFSTLTVSNMSPEDSSIYLCSALGLAGSIQYFGAGTRLSVL.

The rearrangement uses TRBV7-9 and TRBJ1-1; TRBD1 is a possible D gene (6 bases). The CDR3 extends over 11 amino acids. Germline assignment: CDR1 SEHNR and CDR2 FQNEAQ (reference sequence). The ends were cut back, 5 bases at V and 7 bases at J, with 8 bases in the middle. CDR3 in amino acids: CASSTTGEAFF. The CDR3 DNA reads TGTGCCAGCAGCACGACAGGTGAAGCTTTCTTT. The whole variable domain, filled in from reference TRBV7-9 and TRBJ1-1, reads DTGVSQNPRHKITKRGQNVTFRCDPISEHNRLYWYRQTLGQGPEFLTYFQNEAQLEKSRLLSDRFSAERPKGSFSTLEIQRTEQGDSAMYLCASSTTGEAFFGQGTRLTVV.

The rearrangement links TRBV12-3 or TRBV12-4 to TRBJ2-3; perhaps TRBD1 as D (5 bases). The CDR3 totals 14 residues. Trimming removed 6 bases at V and 2 bases at J, with 12 bases between. The CDR3 reads CASSRRRATDTQYF. Here the CDR3 DNA reads TGTGCCAGCAGCCGACGCAGGGCCACAGATACGCAGTATTTT.

The V call is TRBV7-2, the J call TRBJ2-3; D remains unclear. CDR3 size: 14 residues. The germline gives CDR1 SGHTA, CDR2 FQGNSA. V shed 1 base and J shed 2 bases, with 7 bases lying between them. The CDR3 nucleotides are TGTGCCAGCAGCTTAGACAGCCACACAGATACGCAGTATTTT. This codes for CASSLDSHTDTQYF.

This chain joins TRBV19 and TRBJ2-7, with D possibly being TRBD2 (6 bases). This CDR3 is 13 amino acids long. Trimming took off 8 bases at V and 2 bases at J, with 13 bases between the two ends. Germline values: CDR1 LNHDA, CDR2 SQIVND (reference sequence). The CDR3 DNA reads as TGTGCCAGTTCCGGGACTTTTACCTACGAGCAGTACTTC. Translated, it gives CASSGTFTYEQYF.

This clonotype was seen many times. This sequence joins TRBV6-2 or TRBV6-3 and TRBJ2-2; D not certain. Trimming cost V 0 bases and J 6 bases, with 8 bases left between them. From germline, CDR1 is MNHEY and CDR2 SVGEGT. This CDR3 is built from 14 residues. The DNA of the CDR3 is TGTGCCAGCAGTTACTCGATCTGGGCCGGGGAGCTGTTTTTT. Amino acids: CASSYSIWAGELFF.

The genes are TRBV7-9 and TRBJ2-4; weak D call: TRBD1 (7 bases). The CDR3 length is 18 residues. The V end lost 10 bases, the J end lost 0 bases, and 25 bases lay between the germline ends. Germline V lookup: CDR1 SEHNR, CDR2 FQNEAQ (reference sequence). CDR3 in DNA: TGTGCCACCACGTGGGGGGACAGCACCTTCCTAGCCAAAAACATTCAGTACTTC. Its translation: CATTWGDSTFLAKNIQYF.

This chain connects TRBV7-2 to TRBJ1-1; D not resolved. Germline CDR1 is SGHTA and CDR2 is FQGNSA. V gave up 1 base and J gave up 7 bases, with 10 bases separating them. The CDR3 extends over 13 amino acids. Here the CDR3 DNA reads TGTGCCAGCAGCTTAGGGTCCTTGCGTGAAGCTTTCTTT. Residues: CASSLGSLREAFF.

With regard to this clonotype: Germline and junction disagree at one end, which may indicate a read error. The chain uses TRBV6-2 or TRBV6-3 and TRBJ2-7; the D gene could be TRBD1 or TRBD2 (5 bases each). CDR3 length: 12 residues. CDR1 is MNHEY and CDR2 is SVGEGT in the germline V gene. The CDR3 coding sequence is TGTGCCAGCAGTTACCCGGGGACGACCGGCATCTTC. Protein sequence: CASSYPGTTGIF.

The sample holds a few counts of this clonotype. The chain recombines TRBV9 with TRBJ2-7; maybe TRBD1 (6 bases). The CDR3 runs to 16 residues. The germline V gene has CDR1 SGDLS and CDR2 YYNGEE. Between the trimmed V and J ends, which lost 0 bases and 2 bases, there was a span of 15 bases. CDR3 DNA sequence: TGTGCCAGCAGCGTAGCAGGGGACAAAGCGGCCTACGAGCAGTACTTC. It is translated as CASSVAGDKAAYEQYF.

This clonotype has more than one count but fewer than ten. The J gene is TRBJ2-1, the V gene TRBV7-3; a weak D match, TRBD2 (5 bases). Trimming pared 0 bases from V and 4 bases from J, leaving 10 bases between. Germline V gives CDR1 SGHTA, CDR2 FQGTGA. The CDR3 spans 15 residues. CDR3 residues: CASSLTLGGYNEQFF. CDR3 bases: TGTGCCAGCAGCTTAACTCTAGGCGGGTACAATGAGCAGTTCTTC.